This T cell receptor (beta chain) was identified in a study of blood T cell repertoires in COVID-19. Study-wide context: Researchers got acute and convalescent COVID-19 samples from the United States, Italy and Spain. Nucleic acid was either cDNA or gDNA, and it came from T cells, B-cell-depleted T cells, or PBMCs.

V dropped 4 bases and J dropped 5 bases, with 14 bases sitting between them. This CDR3 has 14 residues. Germline V gene data show CDR1 as LNHDA and CDR2 as SQIVND (reference sequence). The table lists this clone with a few counts. As originally analysed: Amplifying reference gene primers gave estimates of nucleated cell counts. The repertoire was sequenced with immunoSEQ multiplex PCR; TCRdb's copy has only in-frame clones and lacks some. Clone size and the V and J calls come from that table; the DNA yielded D and trimming. Of 190,000 or so clones in the sample, roughly 79% were seen once. Input material: peripheral blood. This receptor was obtained from a human donor with acute or convalescent COVID-19. The donor label of this sample is uncertain. The chain employs TRBV19 and TRBJ2-5; D might be TRBD1 (7 bases). The chain's CDR3 is CASSRTGEEETQYF. DNA for the CDR3: TGTGCCAGTAGTAGAACAGGGGAGGAGGAGACCCAGTACTTC.